This TCR beta chain was profiled in a study of CD8 T cells in ankylosing spondylitis. Points from the study as a whole: Clones tied to disease were said to be significantly enriched in matched ankylosing spondylitis synovial fluid. Disease-linked clones were CD8+ and relatively rare in peripheral blood.

Library preparation for TCR beta used quantitative 5'-RACE with molecular barcodes. From the 5' RACE reads, TCRdb called clonotypes with MiXCR, one entry per CDR3 protein. The sample records about 160,000 distinct CDR3 sequences, about 18% being singletons. This clonotype was seen repeatedly, ten times or more. Its specificity is not known. Germline loops: CDR1 MNHEY, CDR2 SMNVEV (reference sequence). With 6 bases removed from V and 11 bases from J, the gap between germline ends came to 11 bases. CDR3 size: 11 residues. This clonotype was obtained from a male donor with ankylosing spondylitis or in good health (not recorded which). The material sequenced was blood, either unsorted or a sorted T cell fraction (not recorded which). V and J are TRBV27 and TRBJ2-4; D may be TRBD1 (5 bases). This chain's CDR3 is CASRLTTVQYF. CDR3 in DNA: TGTGCCAGCAGACTAACGACAGTTCAGTACTTC.